The following is a TCR beta chain sequence with its context. This entry belongs to a study of control samples from healthy donors and cancer patients. Libraries were prepared by immunoSEQ multiplex PCR; TCRdb keeps only in-frame clonotypes and omits some of them. This repertoire shows 150,000 to 200,000 clones, 80% to 90% found once; its top ten account for approximately 1.8%. Germline CDR1 and CDR2: MNHEY and SMNVEV (reference sequence). The CDR3 sequence is 17 residues long. The ends lost 0 bases at V and 4 bases at J; junction bases unmatched: 9. This sequence joins TRBV27 and TRBJ2-7; 10 bases align to TRBD2. The sequenced sample was blood. The receptor comes from a man aged 18 to 29 in good health. CDR3 nucleotides: TGTGCCAGCAGTTTATCGGGCGCTAGCGGGGGTTTGTACGAGCAGTACTTC. Encoded protein: CASSLSGASGGLYEQYF.